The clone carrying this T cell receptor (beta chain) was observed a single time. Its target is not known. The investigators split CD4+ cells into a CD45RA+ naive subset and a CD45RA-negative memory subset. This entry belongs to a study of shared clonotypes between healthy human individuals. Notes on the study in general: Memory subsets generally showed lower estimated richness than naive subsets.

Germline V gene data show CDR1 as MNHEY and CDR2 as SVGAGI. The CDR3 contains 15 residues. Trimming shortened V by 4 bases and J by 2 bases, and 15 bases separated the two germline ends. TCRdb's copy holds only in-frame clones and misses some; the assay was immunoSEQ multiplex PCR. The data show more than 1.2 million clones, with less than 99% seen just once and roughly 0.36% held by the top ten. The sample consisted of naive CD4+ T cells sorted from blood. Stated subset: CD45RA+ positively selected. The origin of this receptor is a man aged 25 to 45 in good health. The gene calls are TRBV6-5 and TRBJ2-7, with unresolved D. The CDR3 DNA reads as TGTGCCAGCAGTTCCTACTCCTACGGCACCTACGAGCAGTACTTC. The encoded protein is CASSSYSYGTYEQYF.